This entry describes one T cell receptor (beta chain). Its antigen is not identified. 13 Jbeta primers and 60 Vbeta primers were used for the PCR. This table comes from immunoSEQ multiplex PCR, and its TCRdb copy is limited to in-frame clones, with some not included. Of 110,000 or so clones listed, 65% to 85% were seen once; the top ten hold roughly a sixth. These data originate in a study of cytomegalovirus exposure and HLA in healthy donors. About the study: Prior work identified around 100 million unique TCR beta sequences in about 179 million T cells. Study results and limitations: Most sequenced TCRs were rare (though some public TCRs occurred in many donors). With later analysis, a missense DCLRE1C variant became linked to TCR beta V- and J-gene trimming. Sequencing had likely introduced a cluster of highly shared sequence variants as an artifact.

Trimming shortened V by 5 bases and J by 1 base, and 8 bases separated the two germline ends. CDR3 length: 13 amino acids. Germline V gene data show CDR1 as MNHEY and CDR2 as SVGAGI. The sequencing input was PBMCs. This TCR derives from a man aged 45-65 years in good health and CMV-seropositive. This chain connects TRBV6-5 to TRBJ1-1; D is undetermined. The CDR3 reads CASSTHGNTEAFF. In DNA form, the CDR3 reads TGTGCCAGCAGTACCCACGGGAACACTGAAGCTTTCTTT.